What follows are 8 T cell receptor beta chains derived from one specimen sequenced in a study of shared clonotypes between healthy human individuals (dated by TCRdb to about 2020). The library was prepared using the immunoSEQ multiplex PCR assay. TCRdb holds this immuneACCESS table with in-frame rearrangements only. Some clones are missing; in checked studies, unresolved V genes explain under half, and the rest has no known cause. This sample lists 2 million to 2.5 million clones; approximately 93% were detected once. About 0.41% of the sample goes to the ten largest clones. The sequenced sample consisted of naive CD4+ T cells from PBMCs. The label giving this sample's cell subset or site can be read as: CD45RA+ positively selected. These receptors were collected from a man in his late teens or twenties in good health. Some clones in this sample may be carry-over from other donors' samples.

This clone was seen a few times. The rearrangement joins TRBV18 to TRBJ2-7; the match to TRBD1 covers 10 bases. The CDR3 totals 17 residues. Trimming at V came to 3 bases and at J to 5 bases, leaving 13 bases not matched to a gene. Per germline, CDR1 KGHSH and CDR2 LQKENI. In DNA form, the CDR3 reads TGTGCCAGCTCACCGAGAGGCGGGACAGGGGAATACCACGAGCAGTACTTC. Its translation: CASSPRGGTGEYHEQYF.

Note on this clone: Other DNA sequences of this sample code for an identical CDR3. This chain links TRBV5-1 with TRBJ1-1; 7 bases map to TRBD1. Germline CDR1 is SGHRS and CDR2 is YFSETQ. After removal of 2 bases from V and 0 bases from J, the junction contained 1 base not matched to a gene. The CDR3 extends over 14 amino acids. This CDR3 reads CASSLGGVNTEAFF. The DNA of the CDR3 is TGCGCCAGCAGCTTAGGGGGCGTGAACACTGAAGCTTTCTTT.

Turning to this clone: This CDR3 is also generated by other DNA sequences in the sample. The chain links TRBV28 to TRBJ1-4, with D uncertain. V lost 5 bases and J lost 2, with 9 bases in between. Germline CDR1 and CDR2: MDHEN and SYDVKM. The CDR3 runs 14 residues. CDR3 protein: CASSLGGTNEKLFF. The CDR3 region has the DNA TGTGCCAGCAGTCTCGGAGGGACTAATGAAAAACTGTTTTTT.

A single count supports this clone. This chain links TRBV30 with TRBJ2-5; D gene unclear. The CDR3 totals 11 residues. V was pared by 5 bases and J by 4 bases, with 8 bases between. Germline CDR1 reads GTSNPN; CDR2 reads SVGIG (reference sequence). The CDR3 protein is CAWSWGETQYF. CDR3 nucleotides: TGTGCCTGGTCCTGGGGAGAGACCCAGTACTTC.

In the case of this clone: This sample also contains other DNA sequences that code for the same CDR3. This chain links TRBV15 with TRBJ2-2; TRBD1 matches at 7 bases. From germline, CDR1 is LNHNV and CDR2 YYDKDF (reference sequence). The CDR3 consists of 15 residues. V dropped 5 bases and J dropped 3; count of bases not matched to a gene: 6. DNA for the CDR3: TGTGCCACCAGCCGAAGGACAGGATACACCGGGGAGCTGTTTTTT. Its protein is CATSRRTGYTGELFF.

This chain connects TRBV7-2 to TRBJ1-2, with 8 bases matching TRBD1. Trimming at V came to 5 bases and at J to 6 bases, leaving 11 bases not matched to a gene. CDR1 is SGHTA, CDR2 FQGNSA, per germline. The CDR3 loop spans 15 amino acids. This chain's CDR3 is CASSPSSGQGHGYTF. The CDR3, as DNA: TGTGCCAGCAGCCCCTCCTCCGGACAGGGTCATGGCTACACCTTC.

The J gene is TRBJ1-4, the V gene TRBV4-3; D is possibly TRBD1 (5 bases). Deletions cut 4 bases from V and 8 bases from J, with 8 bases between. Germline loops: CDR1 LGHNA, CDR2 YSLEER. The CDR3 is 12 amino acids. The CDR3 spells CASSRHREKLFF. Here the CDR3 DNA reads TGCGCCAGCAGCCGACACAGGGAAAAACTGTTTTTT.

The chain joins TRBV28 to TRBJ2-4; maybe TRBD1 (5 bases). V lost 5 bases to trimming and J lost 6 bases, with 8 bases between them. Germline V gene data show CDR1 as MDHEN and CDR2 as SYDVKM. The CDR3 has 12 amino acids. CDR3 coding DNA: TGTGCCAGCAGTACAGGCGGAAACATTCAGTACTTC. Translating it yields CASSTGGNIQYF.